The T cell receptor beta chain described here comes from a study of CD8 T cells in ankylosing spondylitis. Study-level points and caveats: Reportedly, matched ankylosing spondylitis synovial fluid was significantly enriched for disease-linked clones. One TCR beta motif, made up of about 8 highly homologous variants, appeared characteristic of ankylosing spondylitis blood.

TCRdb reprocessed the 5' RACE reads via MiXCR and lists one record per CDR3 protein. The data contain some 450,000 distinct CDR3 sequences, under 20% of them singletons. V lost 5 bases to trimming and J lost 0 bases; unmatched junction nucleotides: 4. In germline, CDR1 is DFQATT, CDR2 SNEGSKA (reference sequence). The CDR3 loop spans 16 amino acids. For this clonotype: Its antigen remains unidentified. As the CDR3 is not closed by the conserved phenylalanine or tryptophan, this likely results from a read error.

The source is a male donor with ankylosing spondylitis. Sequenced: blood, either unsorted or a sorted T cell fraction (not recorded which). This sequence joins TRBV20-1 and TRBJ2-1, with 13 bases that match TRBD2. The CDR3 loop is CSAGTSGASSYNEQFL. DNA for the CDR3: TGCAGTGCTGGGACTAGCGGGGCCAGCTCCTACAATGAGCAGTTCCTC.